Below, 26 T cell receptor beta chains from the same sample are listed, as sequenced in a study of shared clonotypes between healthy human individuals (TCRdb year 2020). The library relied on the immunoSEQ multiplex PCR assay. Imported from immuneACCESS, the table was reduced by TCRdb to in-frame sequences with V and J called. These copies leave out some clones; in studies compared against another copy, an unresolved V gene accounts for under half, and the cause of the remainder is not known. For this sample there are 800,000 to 1,200,000 clones; approximately 80% appear just once. The ten largest clones capture 0.52% of the sample. Sequenced material: memory CD4+ T cells from PBMCs. Sample cell subset or site, as interpreted from the label and publication: CD45RA-negative fraction. These receptors were collected from a man aged 18-30 years in good health. Some clones in this sample may be carry-over from other donors' samples.

The rearrangement links TRBV6-5 to TRBJ1-5; 8 bases are shared with TRBD1. With V trimmed by 6 bases and J by 4 bases, 8 bases remained unmatched. The CDR3 loop spans 15 amino acids. Per the germline V gene, CDR1 is MNHEY and CDR2 is SVGAGI. DNA of the CDR3: TGTGCCAGCAGACCCACAGGGGGAGGTAATCAGCCCCAGCATTTT. This codes for CASRPTGGGNQPQHF.

The chain links TRBV7-2 to TRBJ2-7; TRBD1 aligns across 11 bases. In germline, CDR1 is SGHTA, CDR2 FQGNSA. V shed 0 bases and J 4 bases; nucleotides not matched to a gene: 2. The CDR3 contains 15 residues. The chain's CDR3 is CASSLAWDRGYEQYF. The CDR3 DNA reads as TGTGCCAGCAGCTTAGCTTGGGACAGGGGGTACGAGCAGTACTTC.

This chain connects TRBV27 to TRBJ2-1; perhaps TRBD2 as D (6 bases). This CDR3 comprises 14 residues. V was clipped by 3 bases and J by 3 bases, with 9 bases between them. Germline CDR1 is MNHEY and CDR2 is SMNVEV (reference sequence). CDR3: CASSFGSGYNEQFF. In DNA form, the CDR3 reads TGTGCCAGCAGTTTCGGGAGTGGCTACAATGAGCAGTTCTTC.

This clone was detected once. This rearrangement joins TRBV14 to TRBJ2-7; D remains unclear. The CDR3 spans 15 residues. Trimming took 0 bases from V and 3 from J, leaving 12 bases between them. Germline V gene sequence: CDR1 SGHDN, CDR2 FVKESK. The CDR3 here is CASSQDWAPYYEQYF. CDR3 DNA sequence: TGTGCCAGCAGCCAAGATTGGGCTCCCTACTACGAGCAGTACTTC.

On this clone: Relative to the germline gene, one junction end is altered; a read error may explain this. This rearrangement joins TRBV10-3 to TRBJ2-1; possible D gene TRBD2, 6 bases. This CDR3 spans 16 amino acids. The germline CDR1 and CDR2 sequences are ENHRY and SYGVKD. The DNA of the CDR3 is TGTGCCAGCAGTACTAGCCCGGGATCAGCCTACAATGAGCAGTTCTTC. As protein: CASSTSPGSAYNEQFF.

J is TRBJ2-7 and V is TRBV28, with unresolved D. Trimming cost V 6 bases and J 7 bases, with 19 bases left between them. The CDR3 totals 14 residues. Germline CDR1 reads MDHEN; CDR2 reads SYDVKM. This CDR3 reads CASSRLLTGREQYF. As DNA, the CDR3 is TGTGCCAGCAGCAGGCTGCTTACCGGACGGGAGCAGTACTTC.

The table lists this clone with a count of one. The DNA of the CDR3 is TGTGCCAGCAGCCCGACAGGGCATCAGCCCCAGCATTTT. Protein product: CASSPTGHQPQHF. The chain employs TRBV7-2 and TRBJ1-5; 7 bases align to TRBD1. V lost 5 bases and J lost 5; bases outside the gene matches: 3. The CDR3 runs 13 residues. Germline-derived CDR1 and CDR2 are SGHTA and FQGNSA.

The chain recombines TRBV28 with TRBJ2-3, with 11 bases lining up with TRBD2. The CDR3 is 16 amino acids. Germline lookup yields CDR1 MDHEN and CDR2 SYDVKM. V lost 4 bases, J lost 1 base, and 4 bases stayed unmatched. CDR3 DNA sequence: TGTGCCAGCAGTTCACTAGCGGGGGTGGGCACAGATACGCAGTATTTT. Translated: CASSSLAGVGTDTQYF. Combining the CDR3 with reference TRBV28 and TRBJ2-3 gives the whole variable domain DVKVTQSSRYLVKRTGEKVFLECVQDMDHENMFWYRQDPGLGLRLIYFSYDVKMKEKGDIPEGYSVSREKKERFSLILESASTNQTSMYLCASSSLAGVGTDTQYFGPGTRLTVL.

V is TRBV7-9 and J is TRBJ1-1; D call uncertain. V was trimmed by 5 bases and J by 0 bases, leaving 13 bases between them. Per germline, CDR1 SEHNR and CDR2 FQNEAQ (reference sequence). CDR3 size: 15 residues. The CDR3 sequence: CASSRAFPLNTEAFF. The CDR3 coding sequence is TGTGCCAGCAGCCGGGCATTCCCGCTGAACACTGAAGCTTTCTTT.

The CDR3 region has the DNA TGTGCCAGTAGTATAAACGCAGGTACTGGAAACACCATATATTTT. Translation gives CASSINAGTGNTIYF. J is TRBJ1-3 and V is TRBV19; no clear D gene. The length of the CDR3 is 15 residues. The V gene's germline CDR1 is LNHDA and CDR2 SQIVND (reference sequence). Trimming shortened V by 2 bases and J by 2 bases, and 10 bases separated the two germline ends.

CDR3: CASGYQGMNTEAFF. The CDR3 coding sequence is TGTGCTAGTGGTTATCAGGGGATGAACACTGAAGCTTTCTTT. This chain connects TRBV12-5 to TRBJ1-1; TRBD1 might be the D (6 bases). V lost 4 bases to trimming and J lost 0 bases, with 9 bases between them. The CDR3 covers 14 residues. Germline lookup yields CDR1 LGHNT and CDR2 FRNRAP.

This clone was counted once. The CDR3 protein is CASSLRQLSGNTIYF. The CDR3 DNA follows: TGTGCCAGCAGCTTAAGGCAGCTCTCTGGAAACACCATATATTTT. The V gene is TRBV11-2, the J gene TRBJ1-3; D not resolved. The CDR3 loop spans 15 amino acids. From germline, CDR1 is SGHAT and CDR2 FQNNGV. The V and J ends lost 2 bases and 0 bases respectively, with 8 bases between them.

The CDR3 protein is CASSVGFSSTDTQYF. CDR3 sequence (DNA): TGTGCCAGCAGTGTTGGTTTTTCTAGCACAGATACGCAGTATTTT. The V and J genes are TRBV6-1 and TRBJ2-3; D is uncertain. Germline V gene lookup returns CDR1 MNHNS and CDR2 SASEGT. This CDR3 has 15 amino acids. V was shortened by 4 bases and J by 0 bases, with 11 bases between the two germline ends.

The chain couples TRBV18 to TRBJ1-5; 7 bases match TRBD1. Trimming took 5 bases from V and 6 from J; bases not matched to a gene: 10. The CDR3 has 15 residues. Germline CDR1 reads KGHSH; CDR2 reads LQKENI. CDR3 residues: CASSIDRALTQPQHF. For the CDR3, the DNA is TGTGCCAGCTCAATTGACAGGGCCCTAACTCAGCCCCAGCATTTT.

This clone was detected only once. The chain carries TRBV6-1 and TRBJ2-7; TRBD1 agrees at 7 bases. This CDR3 has 15 residues. From germline, CDR1 is MNHNS and CDR2 SASEGT. J lost 5 bases, V lost 7 bases, and 14 bases had no gene match. CDR3 bases: TGTGCCAGCACCTCGGGACAGACCCCTCGCCACGAGCAGTACTTC. Its translation is CASTSGQTPRHEQYF.

The chain is built from TRBV9 and TRBJ1-5, with D tentatively TRBD1 (6 bases). CDR3 length equals 15 residues. V was shortened by 3 bases and J by 3 bases, with 13 bases between the two germline ends. Germline CDR1 reads SGDLS; CDR2 reads YYNGEE. The CDR3 sequence: CASSATGLDNQPQHF. The CDR3 DNA reads TGTGCCAGCAGCGCCACAGGGTTGGACAATCAGCCCCAGCATTTT. Drawing the rest from reference TRBV9 and TRBJ1-5, the complete variable domain is DSGVTQTPKHLITATGQRVTLRCSPRSGDLSVYWYQQSLDQGLQFLIQYYNGEERAKGNILERFSAQQFPDLHSELNLSSLELGDSALYFCASSATGLDNQPQHFGDGTRLSIL.

The V call is TRBV6-5, the J call TRBJ2-7; D may correspond to TRBD1 or TRBD2 (6 bases each). Germline V gene sequence: CDR1 MNHEY, CDR2 SVGAGI. V lost 7 bases and J lost 2, with 15 bases in between. This CDR3 is built from 14 residues. DNA of the CDR3: TGTGCCAGCAAACGGACCCGGGGGCCCTACGAGCAGTACTTC. Its protein is CASKRTRGPYEQYF.

Here the CDR3 reads CASSTGRLAGGITDTQYF. CDR3 in DNA: TGTGCCAGTAGCACGGGTCGACTAGCGGGTGGAATCACAGATACGCAGTATTTT. This chain uses TRBV19 with TRBJ2-3; 10 nucleotides match TRBD2. The germline CDR1 and CDR2 sequences are LNHDA and SQIVND (reference sequence). With V trimmed by 6 bases and J by 2 bases, 14 bases remained unmatched. The CDR3 has 18 amino acids.

This sequence joins TRBV7-6 and TRBJ2-3; D possibly corresponds to TRBD2 (6 bases). The CDR3 length is 17 residues. Trimming cost V 0 bases and J 1 base, with 14 bases left between them. Germline V lookup: CDR1 SGHVS, CDR2 FNYEAQ. The CDR3 sequence is CASSLAGGRLGTDTQYF. The CDR3 DNA is TGTGCCAGCAGCTTAGCTGGAGGGAGGCTCGGCACAGATACGCAGTATTTT.

The chain has TRBV19 and TRBJ2-7; either TRBD1 or TRBD2 may supply D (6 bases each). Trimming stripped 3 bases from V and 1 base from J, with 16 bases between. The CDR3 is made up of 16 amino acids. CDR1 is LNHDA and CDR2 is SQIVND in the germline V gene (reference sequence). The CDR3 sequence: CASSMSLGGGSYEQYF. The CDR3 DNA sequence: TGTGCCAGTAGTATGTCGCTTGGAGGGGGATCCTACGAGCAGTACTTC.

V usage is TRBV28 and J usage is TRBJ2-5, with 9 positions matching TRBD1. Germline loops: CDR1 MDHEN, CDR2 SYDVKM. This CDR3 has 15 residues. V lost 6 bases to trimming and J lost 5 bases; unmatched junction nucleotides: 10. The DNA of the CDR3 is TGTGCCAGCAGCCGACAGGGGGTTAAGGTGGAGACCCAGTACTTC. Its translation is CASSRQGVKVETQYF.

J is TRBJ2-2 and V is TRBV5-1, with 11 positions matching TRBD1. The CDR3 runs to 16 residues. Germline V gives CDR1 SGHRS, CDR2 YFSETQ. The V and J ends lost 3 bases and 4 bases, in that order; junction bases with no gene match: 5. In DNA form, the CDR3 reads TGCGCCAGCAGCTCCTGGACAGGGGGCGGCACCGGGGAGCTGTTTTTT. It yields the protein CASSSWTGGGTGELFF.

The CDR3 loop reads CASSRTSLPDTQYF. The CDR3 DNA is TGCGCCAGCAGCCGAACTAGTCTTCCAGATACGCAGTATTTT. The chain combines TRBV4-1 with TRBJ2-3, with TRBD2 as a possible D gene (5 bases). This CDR3 is built from 14 residues. From germline, CDR1 is MGHRA and CDR2 YSYEKL. The V gene lost 4 bases and the J gene lost 4 bases, with 12 bases spanning the gap.

This clone is a singleton in its sample. The V gene is TRBV2, the J gene TRBJ1-2; no clear D. CDR1 and CDR2 (germline): SNHLY, FYNNEI. There are 13 residues in the CDR3. Trimming stripped 2 bases from V and 8 bases from J, with 12 bases between. CDR3 nucleotides: TGTGCCAGCAGTGAAACCGTCGATTGGGGCTACACCTTC. Amino acid sequence: CASSETVDWGYTF.

A note on this clone: A single base separates this from a much larger clone, so it may be a read error. Other DNA sequences in this specimen translate into the identical CDR3. CDR3 DNA: TGCGCCAGCAGCCTTAGCGGGAGCTCCTACAATGAGCAGTTCTTC. This gives the protein CASSLSGSSYNEQFF. This chain joins TRBV4-1 and TRBJ2-1; 9 positions match TRBD2. V was clipped by 4 bases and J by 0 bases; unmatched bases: 1. CDR1 and CDR2 from the germline V gene are MGHRA and YSYEKL. This CDR3 has 15 residues.

CDR3 in amino acids: CASSDTGTTSLEQYF. In DNA, the CDR3 is TGTGCCAGTAGTGACACCGGGACTACATCCCTCGAGCAGTACTTC. V gene TRBV19 combines with J gene TRBJ2-7; 7 positions match TRBD2. V shed 5 bases and J 6 bases; nucleotides not matched to a gene: 13. This CDR3 is 15 amino acids long. CDR1 LNHDA and CDR2 SQIVND come from the germline V gene (reference sequence).